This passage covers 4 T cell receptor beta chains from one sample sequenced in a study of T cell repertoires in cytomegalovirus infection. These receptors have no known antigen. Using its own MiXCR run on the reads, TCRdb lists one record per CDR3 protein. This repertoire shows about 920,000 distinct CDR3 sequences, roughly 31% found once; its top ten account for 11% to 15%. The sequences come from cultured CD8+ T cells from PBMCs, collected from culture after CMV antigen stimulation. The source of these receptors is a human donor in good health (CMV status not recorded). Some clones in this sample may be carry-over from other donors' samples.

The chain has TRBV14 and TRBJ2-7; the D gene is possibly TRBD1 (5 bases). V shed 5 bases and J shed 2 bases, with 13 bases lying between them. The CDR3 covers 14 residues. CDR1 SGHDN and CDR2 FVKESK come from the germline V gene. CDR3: CASSDLDNPYEQYV. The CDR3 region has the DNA TGTGCCAGCAGCGACCTGGACAACCCCTACGAGCAGTACGTC.

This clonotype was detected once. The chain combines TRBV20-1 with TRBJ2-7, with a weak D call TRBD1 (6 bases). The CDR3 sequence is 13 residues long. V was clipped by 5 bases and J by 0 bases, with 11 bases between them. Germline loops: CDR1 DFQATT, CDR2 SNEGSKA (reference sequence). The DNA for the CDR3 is TGCAGTGCTTCCGACAGGAGCTCCTACGAGCAGTACTTC. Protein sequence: CSASDRSSYEQYF.

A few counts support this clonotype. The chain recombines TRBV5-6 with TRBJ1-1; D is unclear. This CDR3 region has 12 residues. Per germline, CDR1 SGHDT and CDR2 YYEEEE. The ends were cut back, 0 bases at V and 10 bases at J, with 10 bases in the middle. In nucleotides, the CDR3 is TGTGCCAGCAGCTTGGAAAGACGACGAGCTTTCTTT. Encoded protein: CASSLERRRAFF.

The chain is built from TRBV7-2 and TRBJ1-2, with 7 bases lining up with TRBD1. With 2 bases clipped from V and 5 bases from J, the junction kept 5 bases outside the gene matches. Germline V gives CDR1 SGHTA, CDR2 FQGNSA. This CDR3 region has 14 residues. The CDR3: CASSLNGRGYGYTF. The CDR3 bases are TGTGCCAGCAGCTTAAATGGCAGGGGGTATGGCTACACCTTC.